These 13 T cell receptor beta chains were sequenced from one sample in a study of T cell responses to AZD1222 COVID-19 vaccine. TCRdb's table, derived via immunoSEQ multiplex PCR, lists solely in-frame clones and lacks some. Here the sample spans fewer than 110,000 clones, over 80% being singletons. The input for sequencing was peripheral blood, taken on day 0 of AZD1222 vaccination. The origin of the receptors is an adult in good health.

Details on this clone: Germline and junction disagree at one end, which may indicate a read error. The CDR3, as DNA: TGTGCTAGCAGCCCTACGACTAGCGGGACCGAGCAGTACTTC. It specifies CASSPTTSGTEQYF. The rearrangement uses TRBV7-7 and TRBJ2-7, with 11 bases lining up with TRBD2. This CDR3 has 14 amino acids. Germline V CDR1 and CDR2: SSHAT, FNYEAQ (reference sequence).

This clone was counted between two and nine times. The chain links TRBV27 to TRBJ2-7; possibly TRBD1 for D (5 bases). The CDR3 is made up of 13 amino acids. V was cut by 4 bases and J by 4 bases, with 11 bases left in between. Germline assignment: CDR1 MNHEY and CDR2 SMNVEV (reference sequence). CDR3 coding DNA: TGTGCCAGCAGTTCTGTAGACAGATACGAGCAGTACTTC. This translates into CASSSVDRYEQYF.

The V gene is TRBV5-4, the J gene TRBJ2-6; TRBD1 matches at 8 bases. Losses at the gene ends were 0 bases for V and 0 bases for J; bases not matched to a gene: 8. CDR3 length: 19 amino acids. From germline, CDR1 is SGHNT and CDR2 YYREEE (reference sequence). CDR3 DNA sequence: TGTGCCAGCAGCTTGGCCCCGGGACAGGTCTTCTCTGGGGCCAACGTCCTGACTTTC. Translation: CASSLAPGQVFSGANVLTF.

V gene TRBV9 combines with J gene TRBJ2-1; D remains unclear. Germline loops: CDR1 SGDLS, CDR2 YYNGEE. This CDR3 region has 14 residues. Trimming left V 2 bases short and J 5 bases short, with 11 bases between. The DNA of the CDR3 is TGTGCCAGCAGCGTGAGCCTGGACGACAATGAGCAGTTCTTC. It encodes CASSVSLDDNEQFF.

The J gene is TRBJ1-1, the V gene TRBV12-5; 8 bases line up with TRBD1. This CDR3 is built from 15 residues. V was pared by 1 base and J by 5 bases, with 6 bases of the junction left unmatched. The V gene's germline CDR1 is LGHNT and CDR2 FRNRAP. CDR3 nucleotides: TGTGCTAGTGGTTTGGGGGGACAGGCCGGGACTGAAGCTTTCTTT. Translation gives CASGLGGQAGTEAFF.

V usage is TRBV7-8 and J usage is TRBJ2-3; D is unresolved. CDR1 is SGHVS, CDR2 FQNEAQ, per germline. V lost 5 bases, J lost 6 bases, and 6 bases lay in between. CDR3 size: 11 residues. The CDR3 spells CASSLWDTQYF. The DNA of the CDR3 is TGTGCCAGCAGCCTCTGGGATACGCAGTATTTT.

This chain links TRBV7-3 with TRBJ1-2; 11 bases line up with TRBD1. Germline CDR1 SGHTA, CDR2 FQGTGA. The CDR3 has 14 amino acids. J gave up 8 bases and V 0 bases, and 2 bases lay outside the gene matches. In DNA form, the CDR3 reads TGTGCCAGCAGCTTAACGGGACAGGGGGAAGGCTACACCTTC. Translation: CASSLTGQGEGYTF.

The V and J genes are TRBV5-4 and TRBJ1-2; no firm D call. The germline V gene encodes CDR1 SGHNT and CDR2 YYREEE (reference sequence). Trimming shortened V by 3 bases and J by 0 bases, and 9 bases separated the two germline ends. The CDR3 contains 14 residues. The CDR3 region has the DNA TGTGCCAGCAGCTCTAAGGGATCTAACTATGGCTACACCTTC. Translation: CASSSKGSNYGYTF.

The chain's CDR3 is CASSVVPDRGSPLHF. In DNA, the CDR3 is TGTGCCAGCAGCGTAGTCCCGGATCGGGGATCACCCCTCCACTTT. The gene calls are TRBV9 and TRBJ1-6; D ambiguous. CDR3 size: 15 residues. Germline V gene sequence: CDR1 SGDLS, CDR2 YYNGEE. V was trimmed by 0 bases and J by 10 bases, leaving 14 bases between them.

The V gene is TRBV25-1, the J gene TRBJ1-1; possible D gene TRBD1, 5 bases. With 8 bases removed from V and 5 bases from J, the gap between germline ends came to 18 bases. Per the germline V gene, CDR1 is MGHDK and CDR2 is SYGVNS. CDR3 length: 14 residues. The CDR3 DNA follows: TGTGCCAGCCGGGGGAAGGGGCAGGGTACTGAAGCTTTCTTT. Translated, it gives CASRGKGQGTEAFF.

The V gene is TRBV19, the J gene TRBJ1-1; 8 bases align to TRBD1. CDR3 length: 16 residues. V trimming: 5 bases; J trimming: 1 base; junction bases outside the gene matches: 9. Germline loops: CDR1 LNHDA, CDR2 SQIVND (reference sequence). The CDR3 nucleotides read TGTGCCAGTAGTGTGTGGGCAGGGGGCCCGAACACTGAAGCTTTCTTT. The encoded protein is CASSVWAGGPNTEAFF.

The chain is built from TRBV20-1 and TRBJ1-5, with D uncertain. V dropped 3 bases and J dropped 0 bases, with 12 bases sitting between them. CDR1 and CDR2 (germline): DFQATT, SNEGSKA (reference sequence). This CDR3 has 15 residues. CDR3 DNA sequence: TGCAGTGCTAGTTCTGGGGAAAATAGCAATCAGCCCCAGCATTTT. Translating gives CSASSGENSNQPQHF.

The V gene is TRBV5-1, the J gene TRBJ2-3; TRBD1 aligns across 12 bases. The CDR3 runs 15 residues. The V and J ends lost 4 bases and 4 bases, in that order; junction bases with no gene match: 4. Germline V gene data show CDR1 as SGHRS and CDR2 as YFSETQ. In DNA form, the CDR3 reads TGCGCCAGCAGCGGGACAGGGGGCCGGGCAGATACGCAGTATTTT. Translation gives CASSGTGGRADTQYF.